The clone carrying this TCR beta chain was seen many times. Its cognate antigen is unknown. This sample stems from a study of beta chain features in type 1 diabetes. Regarding the study as a whole: There were fewer insertions and more deletions at the VDJ junctions of type 1 diabetes patients. Compared with healthy donors, patients appeared to share more similar naive, central memory and regulatory TCRB repertoires. There was a moderate but significant shortening of TCRB CDR3s in all four CD4+ subsets of Type 1 diabetes patients.

CDR3 length equals 13 residues. The V and J ends lost 4 bases and 11 bases respectively, with 12 bases between them. From germline, CDR1 is MNHEY and CDR2 SMNVEV (reference sequence). Expressed TCRB transcripts were sequenced because the entire RNA isolate underwent reverse transcription. Regulatory, naive and central memory T cell samples averaged approximately 3.8 million reads. Method: immunoSEQ multiplex PCR; TCRdb's copy keeps in-frame clones and lacks some. The data show 300,000 to 400,000 clones, approximately 10% seen once. Purity (above 98%) was reached by all sorted populations. The sequence was obtained from a man under 40 with type 1 diabetes. Sequencing was performed on central memory CD4+ T cells from blood. V is TRBV27 and J is TRBJ1-6; the D is unclear. CDR3 in amino acids: CASSSILGAPLHF. The CDR3, as DNA: TGTGCCAGCAGTTCGATTCTTGGTGCACCCCTCCACTTT.